Sequencing of this T cell receptor beta chain was carried out in a study of blood T cell repertoires in COVID-19. Turning to the study itself: The samples span acute and convalescent COVID-19 from the United States, Italy and Spain. T cells, B-cell-depleted T cells, or PBMCs supplied cDNA or gDNA.

How the authors handled the data: It was from reference gene primer amplification that nucleated cell counts were estimated. Generated by immunoSEQ multiplex PCR, the TCRdb table keeps only in-frame clones and is missing some. V and J calls and clone size are copied from that table; D and trimming were computed from the DNA. This table holds 65,000 to 70,000 clones, over 60% found once. This CDR3 is 15 amino acids long. V was pared by 0 bases and J by 5 bases, with 3 bases of the junction left unmatched. Germline V gives CDR1 KGHSH, CDR2 LQKENI. The chain joins TRBV18 to TRBJ2-1; 8 bases agree with TRBD2. Sequenced sample: peripheral blood. The sequence was obtained from a human donor in a cohort sampled during active COVID-19. The CDR3 reads CASSPPVGGDNEQFF. The CDR3 DNA is TGTGCCAGCTCACCACCGGTCGGGGGGGACAATGAGCAGTTCTTC. Variable domain in full (rest from reference TRBV18 and TRBJ2-1): NAGVMQNPRHLVRRRGQEARLRCSPMKGHSHVYWYRQLPEEGLKFMVYLQKENIIDESGMPKERFSAEFPKEGPSILRIQQVVRGDSAAYFCASSPPVGGDNEQFFGPGTRLTVL.